This passage covers 2 T cell receptor beta chains from one sample sequenced in a study of T-cell memory formation after mild COVID-19. Using its own MiXCR run on the 5' RACE reads, TCRdb lists one record per CDR3 protein. The data show about 340,000 distinct CDR3 sequences, roughly 15% seen once. The specimen sequenced was PBMCs or a T cell subset sorted from them (not recorded which). Receptors were obtained from a man younger than 35 who had mild COVID-19 (a few samples of this study predate the infection). Cell type and time point are not known.

This clonotype was counted a few times. The rearrangement joins TRBV12-3 or TRBV12-4 to TRBJ1-2, with unresolved D. The CDR3 has 14 residues. V was cut by 6 bases and J by 8 bases, with 19 bases left in between. CDR3 sequence (DNA): TGTGCCAGCAGCCGAGGGCCACGCGGGAAAGGCTACACCTTC. Translation: CASSRGPRGKGYTF.

The sample holds a few counts of this clonotype. The gene calls are TRBV14 and TRBJ2-7, with a tentative D call TRBD1 (6 bases). Trimming cost V 4 bases and J 6 bases, with 10 bases left between them. The CDR3 has 12 residues. The V gene's germline CDR1 is SGHDN and CDR2 FVKESK. CDR3 protein: CASSPQGLEQYF. Written as DNA, the CDR3 is TGTGCCAGCAGCCCACAGGGTCTCGAGCAGTACTTC.